This TCR beta chain was recorded in a study of human T cells and chemical hapten exposure. Study-level background: Each week of the roughly 26-week study, patients had diphenylcyclopropenone applied to the scalp. Patients, mostly women, had alopecia areata, alopecia totalis or alopecia universalis. Small pooled library volume differences mainly caused per-sample TCR yield variation.

Unmatched junction bases numbered 5, after V lost 4 bases and J lost 7 bases. The CDR3 has 14 residues. The germline CDR1 and CDR2 sequences are KGHSH and LQKENI. TCRdb called the RACE reads again in MiXCR, with one record for every CDR3 protein. Among approximately 110,000 distinct CDR3 sequences listed, 8% to 13% were seen once. Time point indicated: patch test 1, 2 weeks after DPC sensitization. Treatment noted: therapeutic diphenylcyclopropenone sensitization with weekly scalp DPC. In every case, blood was obtained before the patch test was applied. The table lists this clonotype with many counts. The chain carries TRBV18 and TRBJ2-1, with 9 bases aligning to TRBD1. The receptor was derived from a woman aged 40 to 50 with alopecia areata. Some clones in this sample may be carry-over from other donors' samples. Sequenced here: whole blood, sampled in connection with sensitization to the hapten diphenylcyclopropenone (DPC). CDR3 region: CASSRDRVGNEQFF. CDR3 nucleotides: TGTGCCAGCTCACGGGACAGGGTGGGTAATGAGCAGTTCTTC.